Detailed here is one T cell receptor beta chain. No antigen is known for it. The germline gene is not matched at one end of the junction; a read error may be the cause. Reading the germline V gene gives CDR1 SGDLS and CDR2 YYNGEE. Measured from the cysteine to the phenylalanine, the CDR3 is 16 residues long. The CDR3 DNA has 48 bases and is translated from base 1. The sample is drawn from a study of blood T cells in healthy people across ages (dated by TCRdb to the mid-2010s). General notes on the study: In model experiments, roughly one uniquely barcoded TCR beta cDNA molecule per two T cells was captured by template switching. The study measured age-related changes in TCR beta repertoire diversity using deep sequencing normalized with unique cDNA molecular identifiers. The donors were split into four age groups: young (average about 16 years), middle-aged (roughly 42), aged (approximately 59) and long-lived (approximately 80). To avoid experimental bias, donors of different ages were distributed randomly across sequencing lanes. The study analyzed two additional independent replicas of 1 million unique cDNA reads from the same blood draw for two donors, one aged 18 to 30 and one aged 80 or older. The full study reports these points: The percentage of naive T cells measured by flow cytometry correlated strongly with observed TCR beta diversity. Compared with the aged group, the long-lived group had more naive CD4+ T cells, fewer expanded clones and increased TCR diversity, suggesting age selection. Estimates of total diversity based on one million sequenced T cells were considered lower bounds and underestimates. Bulk unsorted PBMC profiling prevented conclusive comparison of naive and antigen-experienced compartments. As age increased, observed TCR beta diversity per million T cells dropped in a roughly linear way, and a significant reduction was already evident by age 40. Because the CMV infection status of the donors was unknown, age-related changes in expanded clonotypes may potentially have been confounded.

Donors were 30 to 45 systemically healthy Caucasian individuals from Russia aged roughly 6 to 95 years. Approximately 9.7 milliliters of peripheral blood were drawn from each donor into EDTA-treated Vacutainer tubes. Ficoll-Paque density-gradient centrifugation was used to isolate PBMCs, with at least 6 million per sample. Trizol reagent was used to extract total RNA from the PBMCs, yielding at least 6 micrograms per sample. The percentages of naive CD45RAhigh/CD27high T cells were determined by flow cytometry on a PBMC aliquot from every donor. The library was built by means of 5' RACE. Reads for this sample came from an Illumina HiSeq 2500. A second PCR of roughly 6 to 12 cycles was performed with a sample-barcoded 5' primer and a J-beta primer mix. A unique molecular identifier was introduced onto each TCR beta cDNA molecule by a template-switch 5' adaptor carrying 12 random nucleotides. At least 3 million CDR3-containing paired-end reads were obtained from each sample. First-strand cDNA synthesis was performed from all RNA using the Mint cDNA synthesis kit, with priming by a TRBC-specific oligonucleotide. Following uracil-DNA glycosylase treatment, all cDNA underwent a first 18-cycle PCR with the universal primers M1SS and BC2_uni_R. As for how the authors treated the data: Each sample was normalized by randomly selecting 1 million high-quality reads, each carrying a distinct molecular identifier. Instead of being binned into consensus sequences, reads that shared molecular identifiers were thrown out. MiTCR, with a Q25 quality threshold and the strictest error-elimination algorithm, was used for CDR3 identification, clonotype clustering and error correction. Lower-bound total TCR beta diversity was estimated with a nonparametric unseen species model using Euler transformation. TCRdb ran its own pipeline on the public reads, namely fastp trimming at Q25 and MiXCR clone calling, and kept in-frame beta chains. Entries are consolidated by CDR3 protein sequence, retaining the most common genes and DNA. None of the V and J calls come from the authors' own analysis; TCRdb made them. Within this sample are about 1.1 million distinct CDR3 sequences, with 35% to 40% of them counted one time only. In total, the top ten clones hold less than 15% of the sample.

The specimen sequenced was blood. The chain was built from TRBV9 and TRBJ1-2; tentative D gene TRBD1, with 5 bases matching. The source of this sequence is a man aged 18-30 years in good health. For the CDR3, the sequence is CAGSAAGTVADYGYTF. The sequenced DNA is TGTGCCGGCAGTGCTGCCGGGACCGTGGCCGACTATGGCTACACCTTC.